What follows describes a single TCR beta chain. The data stem from a study of blood T cell repertoires in COVID-19. Study as a whole: T cells, B-cell-depleted T cells, or PBMCs provided the cDNA or gDNA that served as material.

Patients at the Seattle site were enrolled during active infection and followed longitudinally. Clones were sequenced by immunoSEQ multiplex PCR, and TCRdb holds only the in-frame ones, with some missing. The table shows about 69,000 clones, with approximately 84% occurring only once. The CDR3 sequence is 13 residues long. V lost 7 bases and J lost 3, with 13 bases in between. Per germline, CDR1 SGDLS and CDR2 YYNGEE. V and J are TRBV9 and TRBJ1-1, with D possibly being TRBD1 (5 bases). Sequencing was performed on peripheral blood. This TCR derives from a man aged 45 to 65 with COVID-19, enrolled during active disease. The CDR3 region has the DNA TGTGCCAGCGAGGAGGGACCGCACACTGAAGCTTTCTTT. Amino acid sequence: CASEEGPHTEAFF.